Listed below are T cell receptor beta chains from one sample, sequenced in a study of cytomegalovirus exposure and HLA in healthy donors. The method was immunoSEQ multiplex PCR; TCRdb's version includes in-frame clones alone and lacks a portion of them. Among fewer than 150,000 clones listed, roughly three quarters were seen once. Specimen: PBMCs. These receptors came from a male donor in good health and CMV-seronegative. CDR3s include the opening cysteine and the closing phenylalanine or tryptophan. D genes are given only for firm matches. Some rows mark clone size as missing; the rest say once, few, many or name a class of expanded clone.

TRBD2,TRBV29-1,.,TRBJ2-1,TGCAGCGTTGAGGGGGGAGCGGGGGACAATGAGCAGTTCTTC,CSVEGGAGDNEQFF
.,TRBV18,.,TRBJ2-3,TGTGCCAGCTCACCCGACAGCTCTAGCACAGATACGCAGTATTTT,CASSPDSSSTDTQYF
.,TRBV6-1,once,TRBJ2-7,TGTGCCAGCGGTGCTAGGTACTACGAGCAGTACTTC,CASGARYYEQYF
.,TRBV7-9,few,TRBJ2-3,TGTGCCAGCAGCTTCAACAGGGGCACAGATACGCAGTATTTT,CASSFNRGTDTQYF
.,TRBV30,.,TRBJ2-7,TGTGCCTGGAGCCCCCCCGGGACTGGGTTTTACGAGCAGTACTTC,CAWSPPGTGFYEQYF
TRBD1,TRBV7-2,.,TRBJ2-7,TGTGCCAGCAGCGTTCTAGGGGGCGGGTCCTACGAGCAGTACTTC,CASSVLGGGSYEQYF
TRBD1,TRBV7-3,.,TRBJ2-6,TGTGCCAGCAGCTTAGCAGGGGGCTCTTCTGGGGCCAACGTCCTGACTTTC,CASSLAGGSSGANVLTF
.,TRBV7-3,.,TRBJ2-7,TGTGCCAGCAGCTTAAATTCGGCAGGGGTGGGGGAGCAGTACTTC,CASSLNSAGVGEQYF
.,TRBV5-1,few,TRBJ2-3,TGCGCCAGCAGCTTGTTCCCAGACACAGATACGCAGTATTTT,CASSLFPDTDTQYF
.,TRBV11-2,few,TRBJ1-2,TGTGCCAGCAGCTTGGGGGGGGATAACTATGGCTACACCTTC,CASSLGGDNYGYTF
.,TRBV6-1,.,TRBJ2-7,TGTGCCAGCAGGATATCAGGGCTCTCCTACGAGCAGTACTTC,CASRISGLSYEQYF
TRBD1,TRBV27,.,TRBJ2-1,TGTGCCAGCAGTTGGGGACAGGGGAGGAATGAGCAGTTCTTC,CASSWGQGRNEQFF
TRBD1,TRBV7-9,.,TRBJ1-4,TGTGCCAGCAGCGGGGCTCGACAGGGATATGAAAAACTGTTTTTT,CASSGARQGYEKLFF
.,TRBV28,few,TRBJ2-3,TGTGCCAGCATGCCGGGTGCTTATACGCAGTATTTT,CASMPGAYTQYF
TRBD1,TRBV28,once,TRBJ1-2,TGTGCCAGCACCCAGGGGGGTTCCTATGGCTACACCTTC,CASTQGGSYGYTF
TRBD1,TRBV5-1,.,TRBJ1-4,TGCGCCAGCAGCCTAATGACAGGGGTTGCAACTAATGAAAAACTGTTTTTT,CASSLMTGVATNEKLFF
TRBD1,TRBV7-9,.,TRBJ1-6,TGTGCCAGCAGCGACAACAGGGGGGGACCCCTCCACTTT,CASSDNRGGPLHF
TRBD1,TRBV30,.,TRBJ2-1,TGTGCCTGGAGGGAACAGGGAAAGGGACAGAATGAGCAGTTCTTC,CAWREQGKGQNEQFF
.,TRBV20-1,.,TRBJ2-1,TGCAGTGCGCAACTAAACAATGAGCAGTTCTTC,CSAQLNNEQFF
TRBD2,TRBV9,.,TRBJ2-1,TGTGCCAGCAGCGTATTAGCGGGGGGGCGGTACAATGAGCAGTTCTTC,CASSVLAGGRYNEQFF
TRBD2,TRBV18,once,TRBJ2-2,TGTGCCAGCTCACCACCCGGGGGGATATATGGCGCCGGGGAGCTGTTTTTT,CASSPPGGIYGAGELFF
TRBD2,TRBV9,.,TRBJ2-3,TGTGCCAGCAGCATAGGGACTACCCCCACAGATACGCAGTATTTT,CASSIGTTPTDTQYF
TRBD2,TRBV7-2,.,TRBJ2-7,TGTGCCAGCAGCAGTAGCGGGGGCTACGAGCAGTACTTC,CASSSSGGYEQYF
.,TRBV11-2,.,TRBJ2-3,TGTGCCAGCAGCGGCCTCACAGATACGCAGTATTTT,CASSGLTDTQYF
TRBD1,TRBV7-2,.,TRBJ2-1,TGTGCCAGCAGACAGGACAGGGGCTCCTACAATGAGCAGTTCTTC,CASRQDRGSYNEQFF
TRBD1,TRBV30,.,TRBJ2-7,TGTGCCTGGAGGGACTACAGGGGGGACTACGAGCAGTACTTC,CAWRDYRGDYEQYF
TRBD1,TRBV5-4,once,TRBJ2-7,TGTGCCAGCAGCTTGGGCGGGCAGGGGGTGGTCGAGCAGTACTTC,CASSLGGQGVVEQYF
.,TRBV2,few,TRBJ1-6,TGTGCCAGCAGACGGAACACAGCGACAGATAATTCACCCCTCCACTTT,CASRRNTATDNSPLHF
TRBD1,TRBV6-6,.,TRBJ1-4,TGTGCCAGCAGCCGAGGACAGGAAGAAAAACTGTTTTTT,CASSRGQEEKLFF
.,TRBV5-4,.,TRBJ1-1,TGTGCCAGCAGCTTGGACAGGGAGCTGAACACTGAAGCTTTCTTT,CASSLDRELNTEAFF
.,TRBV11-2,.,TRBJ1-1,TGTGCCAGCAGCTTTCTTACGGGGAGCACTGAAGCTTTCTTT,CASSFLTGSTEAFF
.,TRBV6-5,.,TRBJ1-1,TGTGCCAGCAGTTACAGGCGGAGCACTGAAGCTTTCTTT,CASSYRRSTEAFF
TRBD1,TRBV5-1,.,TRBJ1-6,TGCGCCAGCAGCTTGACAGGGGGAGGAAGTTCACCCCTCCACTTT,CASSLTGGGSSPLHF
.,TRBV9,.,TRBJ2-7,TGTGCCAGCTGGGGCCACTCCTACGAGCAGTACTTC,CASWGHSYEQYF
.,TRBV7-8,once,TRBJ1-1,TGTGCCAGCAGCCTTAGACAGGCCGGCCCTGAAGCTTTCTTT,CASSLRQAGPEAFF
TRBD1,TRBV5-6,few,TRBJ2-7,TGTGCCAGCAGCTTGGGACAGGGGCCCTACGAGCAGTACTTC,CASSLGQGPYEQYF
TRBD1,TRBV6-1,.,TRBJ1-1,TGTGCCAGCAGTGAAGGCCTGACAGGGGGCACTGAAGCTTTCTTT,CASSEGLTGGTEAFF
.,TRBV30,.,TRBJ1-1,TGTGCCTGGAGTCGCAGTATGAACACTGAAGCTTTCTTT,CAWSRSMNTEAFF
TRBD1,TRBV11-2,.,TRBJ1-2,TGTGCCAGCAGCTCCCTAAATCGGGACAGGAGGTTGGGCTACACCTTC,CASSSLNRDRRLGYTF
TRBD1,TRBV28,.,TRBJ1-3,TGTGCCAGCAGTTACCCGGACAGGGAGCTCGGAAACACCATATATTTT,CASSYPDRELGNTIYF
.,TRBV2,.,TRBJ1-1,TGTGCCAGCACGAACAGCAACACTGAAGCTTTCTTT,CASTNSNTEAFF
.,TRBV2,.,TRBJ2-7,TGTGCCAGCAGTCCCGTTTACGGTACCTACGAGCAGTACTTC,CASSPVYGTYEQYF
.,TRBV4-1,.,TRBJ2-6,TGCGCCAGCAGCCAAGATACGGGAACAGTGGGCAACTCTGGGGCCAACGTCCTGACTTTC,CASSQDTGTVGNSGANVLTF
.,TRBV7-6,.,TRBJ2-3,TGTGCCAGCAGCTTAGGTCTCGCAGATACGCAGTATTTT,CASSLGLADTQYF
TRBD1,TRBV7-2,.,TRBJ1-1,TGTGCCAGCAGCGGAATGATGGACAGGGCCACTGAAGCTTTCTTT,CASSGMMDRATEAFF
.,TRBV28,.,TRBJ1-1,TGTGCCAGCAGCCCCCGGGGCACTGAAGCTTTCTTT,CASSPRGTEAFF
.,TRBV9,once,TRBJ1-1,TGTGCCAGCAGTGACGGGGGGGGGTCTTTAGTTGAAGCTTTCTTT,CASSDGGGSLVEAFF
TRBD1,TRBV28,.,TRBJ2-1,TGTGCCAGCAGTTCGAGGGACAGGGGGGGATACAATGAGCAGTTCTTC,CASSSRDRGGYNEQFF
.,TRBV28,.,TRBJ1-2,TGTGCCAGCAGCTGGGGAGGGACGAGTGCCTATGGCTACACCTTC,CASSWGGTSAYGYTF
.,TRBV19,.,TRBJ1-5,TGTGCCAGTAGTATGAGGAGAGAGAATCAGCCCCAGCATTTT,CASSMRRENQPQHF
.,TRBV4-3,.,TRBJ2-2,TGCGCCAGCAGCCAAGATCGTGGGGGCTTGGCGAACACCGGGGAGCTGTTTTTT,CASSQDRGGLANTGELFF
.,TRBV21-1,.,TRBJ1-4,TGTGCCAGCAGCAAAGTGCAGGGTAAGTACGAAAAACTGTTTTTT,CASSKVQGKYEKLFF
.,TRBV28,.,TRBJ1-6,TGTGCCAGCAGTTTAGGGGCAAATTCACCCCTCCACTTT,CASSLGANSPLHF
TRBD2,TRBV4-1,.,TRBJ2-7,TGCGCCAGCAGCCATCGGGGGGAACCCTACGAGCAGTACTTC,CASSHRGEPYEQYF